Following are 24 T cell receptor beta chains from one sample sequenced in a study of CD8 T cells in ankylosing spondylitis. TCRdb re-called the 5' RACE reads with MiXCR, one entry per CDR3 protein. The repertoire holds 340,000 or so distinct CDR3 sequences, around 15% seen once, with 0.9% to 1.2% in the top ten. Source material: blood, either unsorted or a sorted T cell fraction (not recorded which). The receptors derive from a male donor with ankylosing spondylitis or in good health (not recorded which).

This clonotype came up a few times. This chain links TRBV4-1 with TRBJ2-2; a possible D gene is TRBD1 (6 bases). The CDR3 length is 16 residues. V lost 3 bases, J lost 4 bases, and 15 bases lay in between. Germline CDR1 reads MGHRA; CDR2 reads YSYEKL. Written as DNA, the CDR3 is TGCGCCAGCAGCCACCCTTTACAGGGACCCACCGGGGAGCTGTTTTTT. This translates into CASSHPLQGPTGELFF.

This sequence joins TRBV5-1 and TRBJ2-1; 8 bases fit TRBD1. This CDR3 is 15 amino acids long. J lost 7 bases, V lost 3 bases, and 9 bases had no gene match. Germline V gene data show CDR1 as SGHRS and CDR2 as YFSETQ. The CDR3 DNA is TGCGCCAGCAGCTCCACCACAGGGGGTTGGAATGAGCAGTTCTTC. Translated: CASSSTTGGWNEQFF. Based on the CDR3 plus reference TRBV5-1 and TRBJ2-1, the full variable domain is KAGVTQTPRYLIKTRGQQVTLSCSPISGHRSVSWYQQTPGQGLQFLFEYFSETQRNKGNFPGRFSGRQFSNSRSEMNVSTLELGDSALYLCASSSTTGGWNEQFFGPGTRLTVL.

This clonotype was counted only a few times. V usage is TRBV7-9 and J usage is TRBJ2-7; D assignment may be TRBD1 or TRBD2 (6 bases each). CDR3 size: 17 residues. Germline-derived CDR1 and CDR2 are SEHNR and FQNEAQ (reference sequence). Trimming removed 0 bases from V and 6 bases from J, with 21 bases in between. The CDR3 DNA is TGTGCCAGCAGCTTAGCCGGAGGAGGGGGTCTGTCTCTCGAGCAGTACTTC. This translates into CASSLAGGGGLSLEQYF.

The chain has TRBV7-9 and TRBJ1-2; 7 nucleotides line up with TRBD1. The germline V gene has CDR1 SEHNR and CDR2 FQNEAQ (reference sequence). The CDR3 is 12 residues long. Trimming at V came to 8 bases and at J to 4 bases, leaving 4 bases not matched to a gene. The CDR3 region is CASATGLYGYTF. The DNA for the CDR3 is TGTGCCAGCGCGACAGGGCTCTATGGCTACACCTTC.

DNA for the CDR3: TGTGCCAGCAGCTTAGAGGAGCGTAGGGGGGCAAATCAGCCCCAGCATTTT. It translates to CASSLEERRGANQPQHF. This chain links TRBV7-8 with TRBJ1-5, with D possibly being TRBD1 (6 bases). The germline V and J ends were trimmed by 1 base and 4 bases, with 17 bases remaining between them. This CDR3 contains 17 residues. Germline V gene sequence: CDR1 SGHVS, CDR2 FQNEAQ.

This clonotype occurred many times. The chain has TRBV5-1 and TRBJ2-1; 9 positions agree with TRBD1. V was clipped by 4 bases and J by 1 base; unmatched bases: 3. This CDR3 comprises 15 residues. Germline lookup yields CDR1 SGHRS and CDR2 YFSETQ. The CDR3 nucleotides are TGCGCCAGCAGCCCGGGACAGGGTTCCTACAATGAGCAGTTCTTC. The encoded protein is CASSPGQGSYNEQFF.

The CDR3 spells CAISEPAGVTDTQYF. CDR3 DNA: TGTGCCATCAGTGAGCCAGCCGGAGTCACAGATACGCAGTATTTT. The chain couples TRBV10-3 to TRBJ2-3; D is unclear. Trimming pared 2 bases from V and 2 bases from J, leaving 11 bases between. The CDR3 has 15 amino acids. CDR1 ENHRY and CDR2 SYGVKD come from the germline V gene.

V usage is TRBV29-1 and J usage is TRBJ1-4; D is ambiguous. V was clipped by 2 bases and J by 6 bases, with 4 bases between them. CDR3 length: 11 residues. The germline CDR1 and CDR2 sequences are SQVTM and ANQGSEA. DNA of the CDR3: TGCAGCGTTGAATCGGATGAAAAACTGTTTTTT. It translates to CSVESDEKLFF.

This clonotype was detected a few times. The chain combines TRBV7-2 with TRBJ2-1; 10 bases line up with TRBD2. In germline, CDR1 is SGHTA, CDR2 FQGNSA. The CDR3 sequence is 16 residues long. The V gene end was trimmed by 4 bases and the J gene end by 8 bases; junction bases not matched to a gene: 11. The CDR3 is CASSSFLAGERYEQFF. Here the CDR3 DNA reads TGTGCCAGCAGCTCATTTCTAGCGGGAGAGAGATATGAGCAGTTCTTC.

The chain couples TRBV7-6 to TRBJ2-1; 14 bases align to TRBD2. The CDR3 totals 14 residues. V was clipped by 7 bases and J by 9 bases; unmatched bases: 5. Germline V gene lookup returns CDR1 SGHVS and CDR2 FNYEAQ. In nucleotides, the CDR3 is TGTGCCAGCACCCGGACTAGCGGGGGGCGTGAGCAGTTCTTC. Translation: CASTRTSGGREQFF.

This clonotype was counted between two and nine times. The V and J genes are TRBV5-1 and TRBJ1-2; 9 bases match TRBD1. Looked up from germline, CDR1 is SGHRS and CDR2 is YFSETQ. The CDR3 is 15 amino acids. Trimming removed 2 bases from V and 7 bases from J; junction bases left unmatched: 9. CDR3 bases: TGCGCCAGCAGCTTCACCCCGGGACAGGGAGGTGGCTACACCTTC. Translated: CASSFTPGQGGGYTF.

This clonotype was detected only a few times. The chain uses TRBV6-5 and TRBJ1-2; the D is unclear. Per germline, CDR1 MNHEY and CDR2 SVGAGI. Trimming took 6 bases from V and 7 from J, leaving 12 bases between them. This CDR3 region has 12 residues. The DNA for the CDR3 is TGTGCCAGCAGGGGAGGCTCTCGTGGCTACACCTTC. As protein: CASRGGSRGYTF.

The chain combines TRBV20-1 with TRBJ2-1, with 7 bases matching TRBD2. CDR1 is DFQATT and CDR2 is SNEGSKA in the germline V gene (reference sequence). This CDR3 spans 15 amino acids. The V gene end was trimmed by 3 bases and the J gene end by 7 bases; junction bases not matched to a gene: 12. The CDR3 protein is CSARGGTTKRNEQFF. The CDR3 bases are TGCAGTGCTAGGGGCGGGACTACGAAGCGGAATGAGCAGTTCTTC.

V and J are TRBV25-1 and TRBJ2-1; D possibly corresponds to TRBD2 (5 bases). Germline values: CDR1 MGHDK, CDR2 SYGVNS. V was clipped by 3 bases and J by 8 bases, with 17 bases between them. The CDR3 totals 15 residues. The CDR3: CASSDQGLFSDEQFF. The CDR3 coding sequence is TGTGCCAGCAGTGACCAAGGGCTATTTAGCGATGAGCAGTTCTTC.

The V gene is TRBV6-1, the J gene TRBJ2-1; 7 bases align to TRBD2. Germline lookup yields CDR1 MNHNS and CDR2 SASEGT. The CDR3 is made up of 16 amino acids. Trimming took 5 bases from V and 0 from J; bases not matched to a gene: 7. Here the CDR3 reads CASSPWGGSSYNEQFF. The DNA of the CDR3 is TGTGCCAGCAGTCCCTGGGGAGGGAGCTCCTACAATGAGCAGTTCTTC.

The chain carries TRBV3-1 and TRBJ1-2; possibly TRBD1 for D (6 bases). V gave up 4 bases and J gave up 8 bases, with 14 bases separating them. CDR3 length: 13 residues. Germline V lookup: CDR1 LGHDT, CDR2 YNNKEL (reference sequence). CDR3 nucleotides: TGTGCCAGCAGCCCCATCGGACAGCACGGCTACACCTTC. Protein product: CASSPIGQHGYTF.

The sample holds many counts of this clonotype. The J gene is TRBJ1-2, the V gene TRBV3-1; D unresolved. The CDR3 is 11 residues long. Germline-derived CDR1 and CDR2 are LGHDT and YNNKEL (reference sequence). Trimming removed 10 bases at V and 11 bases at J, with 17 bases between. CDR3 amino acids: CAITLVLPYTF. In DNA, the CDR3 is TGTGCCATCACCCTTGTCCTGCCTTACACCTTC.

This clonotype was seen ten or more times. V gene TRBV19 combines with J gene TRBJ1-5; 9 bases fit TRBD1. This CDR3 comprises 16 residues. Trimming took 8 bases from V and 0 from J; bases not matched to a gene: 8. Germline assignment: CDR1 LNHDA and CDR2 SQIVND (reference sequence). Written as DNA, the CDR3 is TGTGCCAGTGGTTCGACAGGGGGGTATAGCAATCAGCCCCAGCATTTT. It encodes CASGSTGGYSNQPQHF.

This clonotype was seen a few times. The rearrangement uses TRBV11-2 and TRBJ1-2, with TRBD1 as a possible D gene (6 bases). Germline V gene data show CDR1 as SGHAT and CDR2 as FQNNGV. The CDR3 consists of 15 residues. V shed 4 bases and J shed 0 bases, with 12 bases lying between them. The CDR3 protein is CASSSDSIANYGYTF. CDR3 sequence (DNA): TGTGCCAGCAGCTCGGACAGCATAGCTAACTATGGCTACACCTTC.

V is TRBV7-9 and J is TRBJ2-7; D gene ambiguous. V was cut by 2 bases and J by 5 bases, with 13 bases left in between. CDR1 is SEHNR and CDR2 is FQNEAQ in the germline V gene (reference sequence). The CDR3 runs to 14 residues. CDR3 amino acids: CASSLSGGPDEQYF. The CDR3 DNA sequence: TGTGCCAGCAGCTTATCGGGCGGCCCGGACGAGCAGTACTTC.

This clonotype was counted many times. The CDR3 nucleotides read TGTGCCAGCAGTTTAGCACTGGAGGAAGCTTTCTTT. Amino acid sequence: CASSLALEEAFF. This chain links TRBV12-3 or TRBV12-4 with TRBJ1-1; D gene uncertain. The CDR3 consists of 12 residues. V was cut by 0 bases and J by 8 bases, with 7 bases left in between.

A note on this clonotype: A read error may be the cause here, since a much bigger clone is one base away. The chain links TRBV12-3 or TRBV12-4 to TRBJ2-7; D unresolved. Trimming removed 1 base at V and 3 bases at J, with 4 bases between. The CDR3 length is 12 residues. This chain's CDR3 is CASSLGNYEQYF. The CDR3 DNA is TGTGCCAGCAGTTTAGGGAACTACGAGCAGTACTTC.

The V gene is TRBV7-2, the J gene TRBJ2-1, with D perhaps matching TRBD1 or TRBD2 (5 bases each). Deletions cut 2 bases from V and 9 bases from J, with 20 bases between. The CDR3 spans 16 residues. CDR1 and CDR2 (germline): SGHTA, FQGNSA. CDR3 nucleotide sequence: TGTGCCAGCAGCTTAATTAAGGCCTCTGGGGGTGGTGAGCAGTTCTTC. Its protein product is CASSLIKASGGGEQFF.

This chain uses TRBV4-2 with TRBJ1-2, with D maybe TRBD1 (5 bases). Trimming removed 6 bases at V and 6 bases at J, with 17 bases between. The CDR3 runs 14 residues. CDR1 and CDR2 (germline): LGHNA, YNFKEQ. The CDR3 DNA sequence: TGTGCCAGCAGGGATTCGGGAGGGGACGATGGCTACACCTTC. Translating it yields CASRDSGGDDGYTF.